These T cell receptor beta chains were read from a single sample in a study of identifying expanded T cells in peripheral blood. The data were produced by immunoSEQ multiplex PCR, yet TCRdb's version contains in-frame clones alone and is incomplete. The sample consists of 90,000 to 110,000 clones, about 87% of them appearing once. What was sequenced was blood. The source is a person aged 18 to 70 in good health. Both conserved end residues are part of each CDR3. D genes are given only for firm matches. The size field is filled for only some rows; it gives once, few, many or a size class.

J: TRBJ2-5; V: TRBV6-1; D: .; size: .; DNA: TGTGCCAGCACCTCGGGCAGGGGGAGGTCAGAGACCCAGTACTTC; CDR3: CASTSGRGRSETQYF
J: TRBJ2-3; V: TRBV7-6; D: TRBD2; size: once; DNA: TGTGCCAGCAGCCTAACTAGCGGGGGGGTTTCTAGCACAGATACGCAGTATTTT; CDR3: CASSLTSGGVSSTDTQYF
J: TRBJ1-1; V: TRBV2; D: .; size: .; DNA: TGTGCCTCAGCAACCGGGAGGAACACTGAAGCTTTCTTT; CDR3: CASATGRNTEAFF
J: TRBJ2-3; V: TRBV6-1; D: .; size: .; DNA: TGTGCCTATAACTTGGGGGGAGTTTGGGATACGCAGTATTTT; CDR3: CAYNLGGVWDTQYF
J: TRBJ2-1; V: TRBV7-8; D: TRBD2; size: .; DNA: TGTGCCAGCAGCTTTTCTAGCGGGAGAATAGGCAATGAGCAGTTCTTC; CDR3: CASSFSSGRIGNEQFF
J: TRBJ1-1; V: TRBV4-3; D: .; size: once; DNA: TGCGCCAGCAGCCAAGGGGGGACGGCGAACACTGAAGCTTTCTTT; CDR3: CASSQGGTANTEAFF
J: TRBJ2-5; V: TRBV6-4; D: .; size: .; DNA: TGTGCCAGCAGTGAATTCCCTACCTCACAAGAGACCCAGTACTTC; CDR3: CASSEFPTSQETQYF
J: TRBJ1-1; V: TRBV6-4; D: .; size: .; DNA: TGTGCCAGCAGTGCAGAAACAGGGTTAGACACTGAAGCTTTCTTT; CDR3: CASSAETGLDTEAFF
J: TRBJ2-5; V: TRBV15; D: .; size: few; DNA: TGTGCCACCAGCAGAGATCCACTAGGGCAAGAGACCCAGTACTTC; CDR3: CATSRDPLGQETQYF
J: TRBJ2-3; V: TRBV10-3; D: .; size: .; DNA: TGTGCCATCAGTGAGGGAACAGATACGCAGTATTTT; CDR3: CAISEGTDTQYF
J: TRBJ1-3; V: TRBV14; D: .; size: once; DNA: TGTGCCAGCAGCCGTTTCTCCTCTGGAAACACCATATATTTT; CDR3: CASSRFSSGNTIYF
J: TRBJ2-4; V: TRBV25-1; D: .; size: .; DNA: TGTGCCAGCAGTGACAGCCGTGAGGCCAAAAACATTCAGTACTTC; CDR3: CASSDSREAKNIQYF
J: TRBJ1-2; V: TRBV7-9; D: .; size: once; DNA: TGTGCCAGTCCAGGTGCCTCTAACTATGGCTACACCTTC; CDR3: CASPGASNYGYTF
J: TRBJ1-6; V: TRBV5-4; D: .; size: .; DNA: TGTGCCAGCAGCTTGACCCAGGGTAATTCACCCCTCCACTTT; CDR3: CASSLTQGNSPLHF
J: TRBJ1-1; V: TRBV19; D: .; size: .; DNA: TGTGCCAGTAGGGGACATCAACTTTTAAACACTGAAGCTTTCTTT; CDR3: CASRGHQLLNTEAFF
J: TRBJ1-2; V: TRBV9; D: .; size: .; DNA: TGTGCCAGCAGCGTAGGCCGGGTCGGGAACTATGGCTACACCTTC; CDR3: CASSVGRVGNYGYTF
J: TRBJ1-1; V: TRBV20-1; D: .; size: .; DNA: TGCAGTGCCGCGACTGGGACTGAAGCTTTCTTT; CDR3: CSAATGTEAFF
J: TRBJ1-3; V: TRBV6-1; D: .; size: .; DNA: TGTGCCAGCAGTGAAGCGCTTCTAAACACCATATATTTT; CDR3: CASSEALLNTIYF
J: TRBJ1-2; V: TRBV9; D: TRBD1; size: .; DNA: TGTGCCAGCAGCGCCTCTTCCGGGACAGGAAATGGCTACACCTTC; CDR3: CASSASSGTGNGYTF
J: TRBJ1-1; V: TRBV11-2; D: .; size: .; DNA: TGTGCCCCATCCGGCGGTGAAGCTTTCTTT; CDR3: CAPSGGEAFF
J: TRBJ1-5; V: TRBV18; D: .; size: once; DNA: TGTGCCAGCTCACCAAGGCCCAGTTCCCAGCCCCAGCATTTT; CDR3: CASSPRPSSQPQHF
J: TRBJ2-3; V: TRBV5-4; D: TRBD2; size: .; DNA: TGTGCCAGCAGCTTGGAGAGGCGGGGGGGAACAGATACGCAGTATTTT; CDR3: CASSLERRGGTDTQYF
J: TRBJ2-1; V: TRBV9; D: .; size: .; DNA: TGTGCCAGCAGCTCCGGACGGAGCTCCTACAATGAGCAGTTCTTC; CDR3: CASSSGRSSYNEQFF
J: TRBJ1-1; V: TRBV29-1; D: .; size: .; DNA: TGCAGCGTTGAATCCGGGGTTTGGTCCCAAGCTTTCTTT; CDR3: CSVESGVWSQAFF
J: TRBJ2-2; V: TRBV18; D: TRBD2; size: .; DNA: TGTGCCAGCTCACGAGGACTAGCGTCGAACACCGGGGAGCTGTTTTTT; CDR3: CASSRGLASNTGELFF
J: TRBJ2-3; V: TRBV28; D: .; size: .; DNA: TGTGCCAGCATCCAGGGGGGCCCAGGTACGCAGTATTTT; CDR3: CASIQGGPGTQYF
J: TRBJ1-4; V: TRBV7-2; D: .; size: .; DNA: TGTGCCAGCAGCCCGTCAGGGGCAACTAATGAAAAACTGTTTTTT; CDR3: CASSPSGATNEKLFF
J: TRBJ1-2; V: TRBV5-3; D: .; size: .; DNA: TGTGCCAGAAGCTTATCTCACAGTAACTATGGCTACACCTTC; CDR3: CARSLSHSNYGYTF
J: TRBJ2-7; V: TRBV7-9; D: .; size: .; DNA: TGTGCCAGCAACTCGTGGGGTGACAGTAGCTCCTACGAGCAGTACTTC; CDR3: CASNSWGDSSSYEQYF
J: TRBJ2-1; V: TRBV6-5; D: TRBD1; size: .; DNA: TGTGCCAGCGGCCAAACAGGGGGCAATGAGCAGTTCTTC; CDR3: CASGQTGGNEQFF
J: TRBJ2-7; V: TRBV19; D: TRBD1; size: .; DNA: TGTGCCAGTAGCAGAGGGACAGGCTCTTCCTACGAGCAGTACTTC; CDR3: CASSRGTGSSYEQYF
J: TRBJ1-2; V: TRBV14; D: .; size: .; DNA: TGTGCCAGCAGCCAAGATAATAGGGGTTATGGCTACACCTTC; CDR3: CASSQDNRGYGYTF
J: TRBJ1-2; V: TRBV6-1; D: .; size: .; DNA: TGTGCCAGCAGTGAAGTTGGATGGACACCCGGCGGCTATGGCTACACCTTC; CDR3: CASSEVGWTPGGYGYTF
J: TRBJ2-3; V: TRBV7-9; D: .; size: .; DNA: TGTGCCAGCAGCTCCCTGGTACTAGATACAGATACGCAGTATTTT; CDR3: CASSSLVLDTDTQYF
J: TRBJ1-2; V: TRBV6-6; D: .; size: many; DNA: TGTGCCAGCAGTTACTCGAATCTGGGGGTTTCGGGCTACACCTTC; CDR3: CASSYSNLGVSGYTF